This TCR beta chain was captured by sequencing in a study of blood T cell repertoires in COVID-19. At the level of the study: COVID-19 samples from acute and convalescent phases originated in the United States, Italy and Spain. The cDNA or gDNA used as material had been derived from T cells, B-cell-depleted T cells, or PBMCs.

Per the original methods: Amplified reference gene primers provided the basis for estimating nucleated cell counts. The assay was immunoSEQ multiplex PCR, and TCRdb's table has in-frame clones only and misses some. V, J and clone size were drawn from that table, and D and trimming were deduced from the DNA. The table lists approximately 80,000 clones, approximately 79% of them singletons. Germline loops: CDR1 WSHSY, CDR2 SAAADI. The CDR3 runs 14 residues. Trimming removed 0 bases at V and 7 bases at J, with 10 bases between. The chain joins TRBV10-2 to TRBJ1-5; the D is unclear. The sequenced material came from peripheral blood. The TCR comes from a man between 70 and 80 years old with active or convalescent COVID-19. CDR3 sequence reads: CASSESTRSQPQHF. The CDR3 DNA follows: TGCGCCAGCAGTGAGTCGACCAGGTCCCAGCCCCAGCATTTT.